These 25 T cell receptor beta chains were all obtained from the same sample, sequenced in a study of human T cells and chemical hapten exposure. TCRdb re-derived calls from the RACE reads in MiXCR, one entry per CDR3 protein. The sample yields about 74,000 distinct CDR3 sequences, 12% to 15% seen once. The time point was: pre-sensitization, week 0. Treatment specified: therapeutic diphenylcyclopropenone sensitization with weekly scalp DPC. Sequences were derived from whole blood, sampled in connection with sensitization to the hapten diphenylcyclopropenone (DPC). The receptors were gathered from a woman aged 50 to 60 with alopecia areata. Some clones in this sample may be carry-over from other donors' samples.

The chain joins TRBV27 to TRBJ1-1, with unresolved D. Trimming cost V 5 bases and J 1 base, with 5 bases left between them. Germline CDR1 reads MNHEY; CDR2 reads SMNVEV (reference sequence). The CDR3 runs to 12 residues. This CDR3 is CASSPPNTEAFF. CDR3 bases: TGTGCCAGCAGTCCCCCGAACACTGAAGCTTTCTTT.

This clonotype was recorded many times. This chain connects TRBV6-6 to TRBJ2-7; 12 positions agree with TRBD1. CDR1 is MNHNY and CDR2 is SVGAGI in the germline V gene (reference sequence). CDR3 size: 14 residues. The junction had 5 bases not matched to a gene; V was cut back by 6 bases and J by 5 bases. The CDR3 reads CASSMGQGANEQYF. CDR3 nucleotides: TGTGCCAGCAGCATGGGACAGGGGGCCAACGAGCAGTACTTC.

This clonotype was detected ten times or more. This rearrangement joins TRBV20-1 to TRBJ1-1; D remains ambiguous. Per germline, CDR1 DFQATT and CDR2 SNEGSKA (reference sequence). The CDR3 consists of 13 residues. Trimming removed 5 bases from V and 0 bases from J, with 10 bases in between. CDR3 in amino acids: CSASGELNTEAFF. In DNA, the CDR3 is TGCAGTGCTTCCGGCGAACTGAACACTGAAGCTTTCTTT.

This clonotype was detected a few times. The chain links TRBV5-1 to TRBJ2-7; 7 positions match TRBD2. This CDR3 is built from 14 residues. Germline V gene lookup returns CDR1 SGHRS and CDR2 YFSETQ. Losses at the gene ends were 2 bases for V and 3 bases for J; bases not matched to a gene: 5. The CDR3 sequence is CASSFAGVNYEQYF. The CDR3 coding sequence is TGCGCCAGCAGCTTTGCGGGAGTGAACTACGAGCAGTACTTC.

The gene calls are TRBV20-1 and TRBJ1-1, with D maybe TRBD1 (6 bases). V lost 5 bases and J lost 7, with 11 bases in between. The CDR3 totals 11 residues. Germline V gene sequence: CDR1 DFQATT, CDR2 SNEGSKA (reference sequence). This CDR3 is CSALQGYEAFF. The DNA of the CDR3 is TGCAGTGCTTTACAGGGTTATGAAGCTTTCTTT.

The chain employs TRBV28 and TRBJ1-5; D ambiguous. This CDR3 comprises 11 residues. V was clipped by 6 bases and J by 3 bases, with 3 bases between them. Germline-derived CDR1 and CDR2 are MDHEN and SYDVKM. This CDR3 is CASRSNQPQHF. In DNA form, the CDR3 reads TGTGCCAGCAGATCCAATCAGCCCCAGCATTTT.

This clonotype was observed a few times. The V call is TRBV6-2 or TRBV6-3, the J call TRBJ2-1; TRBD2 agrees at 11 bases. Per the germline V gene, CDR1 is MNHEY and CDR2 is SVGEGT. Unmatched junction bases numbered 14, after V lost 5 bases and J lost 8 bases. The CDR3 extends over 17 amino acids. In DNA, the CDR3 is TGTGCCAGCAGTACCACCGATCTAGCGGGAGGAAGTCATGAGCAGTTCTTC. Residues: CASSTTDLAGGSHEQFF.

This chain uses TRBV5-5 with TRBJ1-6, with D hard to call. V was trimmed by 4 bases and J by 5 bases, leaving 10 bases between them. This CDR3 has 14 residues. The V gene's germline CDR1 is SGHKS and CDR2 YYEKEE (reference sequence). The CDR3 DNA sequence: TGTGCCAGCAGCCTACGGGTGAATAATTCACCCCTCCACTTT. It is translated as CASSLRVNNSPLHF.

V and J are TRBV2 and TRBJ2-7; weak D call: TRBD2 (6 bases). V was shortened by 3 bases and J by 4 bases, with 16 bases between the two germline ends. This CDR3 region has 15 residues. Germline CDR1 and CDR2: SNHLY and FYNNEI. The CDR3 loop is CASSDPATSRYEQYF. The CDR3 DNA sequence: TGTGCCAGCAGTGACCCGGCGACTAGTCGGTACGAGCAGTACTTC.

This clonotype was found a few times. V gene TRBV12-3 or TRBV12-4 combines with J gene TRBJ2-2, with a possible D match to TRBD1 (6 bases). The CDR3 runs to 13 residues. With 7 bases removed from V and 6 bases from J, the gap between germline ends came to 12 bases. CDR3 region: CASKGVGAGELFF. The CDR3 DNA reads TGTGCCAGCAAGGGGGTGGGCGCCGGGGAGCTGTTTTTT.

In DNA, the CDR3 is TGTGCCAGCAGTTACCCCCCCCCTGAAGCTTTCTTT. It yields the protein CASSYPPPEAFF. The chain couples TRBV28 to TRBJ1-1; D gene ambiguous. V lost 4 bases and J 6 bases, leaving 9 bases between the germline ends. The germline CDR1 and CDR2 sequences are MDHEN and SYDVKM. This CDR3 comprises 12 residues.

In DNA, the CDR3 is TGTGCCAGTACCGGACAGACTCACAATCAGCCCCAGCATTTT. Translation: CASTGQTHNQPQHF. This chain connects TRBV19 to TRBJ1-5, with a possible D match to TRBD1 (6 bases). This CDR3 is 14 amino acids long. CDR1 and CDR2 from the germline V gene are LNHDA and SQIVND (reference sequence). V dropped 7 bases and J dropped 3 bases, with 13 bases sitting between them.

The rearrangement links TRBV4-1 to TRBJ2-3; D is possibly TRBD2 (6 bases). CDR1 is MGHRA, CDR2 YSYEKL, per germline. The CDR3 sequence is 17 residues long. The V end was cut by 4 bases, the J end by 2 bases, with 19 bases between. The CDR3 here is CASSPDPGSSNTDTQYF. The CDR3 region has the DNA TGCGCCAGCAGCCCAGACCCCGGGAGCAGCAACACAGATACGCAGTATTTT.

This sequence joins TRBV7-9 and TRBJ1-6, with 7 bases aligning to TRBD1. Trimming removed 8 bases from V and 10 bases from J; junction bases left unmatched: 8. The CDR3 spans 13 residues. Per the germline V gene, CDR1 is SEHNR and CDR2 is FQNEAQ (reference sequence). The CDR3 reads CASVQGRESPLHF. The CDR3 DNA reads TGTGCCAGCGTACAGGGGCGGGAATCACCCCTCCACTTT.

The genes are TRBV10-3 and TRBJ2-7, with 9 bases aligning to TRBD1. Trimming cost V 3 bases and J 1 base; bases outside gene matches: 4. This CDR3 spans 15 amino acids. Germline-derived CDR1 and CDR2 are ENHRY and SYGVKD. The CDR3 spells CAISDLGQGSYEQYF. DNA of the CDR3: TGTGCCATCAGTGATCTAGGACAGGGGTCCTACGAGCAGTACTTC.

V is TRBV4-1 and J is TRBJ2-7; 8 bases agree with TRBD1. Trimming at V came to 4 bases and at J to 4 bases, leaving 21 bases not matched to a gene. Germline V gives CDR1 MGHRA, CDR2 YSYEKL. This CDR3 spans 19 amino acids. The CDR3 nucleotides are TGCGCCAGCAGCCCCCTCAGGGCAGGGAGGCCGGGACAGGAATACGAGCAGTACTTC. It translates to CASSPLRAGRPGQEYEQYF.

This clonotype was found a few times. The J gene is TRBJ2-5, the V gene TRBV18; D possibly corresponds to TRBD2 (5 bases). Germline loops: CDR1 KGHSH, CDR2 LQKENI. The CDR3 is 12 amino acids. The V end lost 2 bases, the J end lost 5 bases, and 6 bases lay between the germline ends. CDR3 DNA: TGTGCCAGCTCACCAGAGCGGGAGACCCAGTACTTC. Amino acids: CASSPERETQYF.

The chain has TRBV3-1 and TRBJ2-6; no clear D gene. CDR1 LGHDT and CDR2 YNNKEL come from the germline V gene (reference sequence). V lost 1 base to trimming and J lost 2 bases, with 6 bases between them. The length of the CDR3 is 15 residues. CDR3 DNA sequence: TGTGCCAGCAGCCAAGGTAGGGCTGGGGCCAACGTCCTGACTTTC. This gives the protein CASSQGRAGANVLTF.

This clonotype was counted a few times. This sequence joins TRBV12-3 or TRBV12-4 and TRBJ2-5; D call uncertain. V was cut by 1 base and J by 2 bases, with 8 bases left in between. CDR3 length: 14 residues. CDR3 sequence: CASSLGRNQETQYF. The DNA of the CDR3 is TGTGCCAGCAGTTTAGGGCGGAATCAAGAGACCCAGTACTTC.

V and J are TRBV7-7 and TRBJ2-2; 13 nucleotides agree with TRBD2. The CDR3 contains 15 residues. The V gene end was trimmed by 5 bases and the J gene end by 5 bases; junction bases not matched to a gene: 2. CDR1 SSHAT and CDR2 FNYEAQ come from the germline V gene (reference sequence). CDR3: CASSPTSGRTGELFF. CDR3 DNA: TGTGCCAGCAGCCCGACTAGCGGGAGGACCGGGGAGCTGTTTTTT.

This clonotype appeared a few times. The V gene is TRBV20-1, the J gene TRBJ1-5, with D uncertain. Trimming took off 4 bases at V and 0 bases at J, with 10 bases between the two ends. CDR3 length: 14 residues. Per germline, CDR1 DFQATT and CDR2 SNEGSKA (reference sequence). The chain's CDR3 is CSATPTDSNQPQHF. The CDR3 region has the DNA TGCAGTGCTACACCGACCGATAGCAATCAGCCCCAGCATTTT.

This clonotype showed up just a few times. The V call is TRBV5-1, the J call TRBJ2-7; no reliable D call. The V gene's germline CDR1 is SGHRS and CDR2 YFSETQ. This CDR3 spans 16 amino acids. V was trimmed by 1 base and J by 0 bases, leaving 14 bases between them. The DNA of the CDR3 is TGCGCCAGCAGCTTGAGTTACGGCGGATCCTCCTACGAGCAGTACTTC. Its translation: CASSLSYGGSSYEQYF.

The CDR3: CASSPDREQTQYF. CDR3 nucleotide sequence: TGTGCCAGCTCCCCGGACAGGGAACAGACCCAGTACTTC. The chain employs TRBV6-6 and TRBJ2-5; 8 bases are shared with TRBD1. Trimming at V came to 8 bases and at J to 6 bases, leaving 8 bases not matched to a gene. CDR3 size: 13 residues. Germline V gives CDR1 MNHNY, CDR2 SVGAGI (reference sequence).

V is TRBV9 and J is TRBJ2-7; 7 bases are a match to TRBD2. V lost 0 bases and J lost 1; bases outside the gene matches: 13. CDR3 size: 18 residues. Germline CDR1 and CDR2: SGDLS and YYNGEE. The CDR3 DNA reads as TGTGCCAGCAGCGTAGGATTAGCGGGTGGTGGTTGGTCCTACGAGCAGTACTTC. It specifies CASSVGLAGGGWSYEQYF.

This chain joins TRBV7-2 and TRBJ2-1; D not resolved. Trimming left V 5 bases short and J 9 bases short, with 11 bases between. The CDR3 spans 12 residues. Germline V CDR1 and CDR2: SGHTA, FQGNSA. The CDR3 coding sequence is TGTGCCAGCAGCCAAGGCTCAGGTGAGCAGTTCTTC. Residues: CASSQGSGEQFF.